This TCR beta chain was sequenced in a study of blood T cells in healthy people across ages. Across the study: Per two T cells, template switching captured roughly one barcoded beta molecule.

A sample-barcoded 5' primer and a J-beta primer mix were used in a second PCR of roughly 7 to 11 cycles. TCRdb recomputed calls from the 5' RACE reads with MiXCR, one row per CDR3 protein. The sample lists some 1.5 million distinct CDR3 sequences, under 55% occurring once. Findings and caveats of the study: Comparison with aged donors showed that long-lived donors had more naive CD4+ cells and higher diversity. The study could not conclusively compare naive and antigen-experienced cells, given its unsorted PBMCs.

As concerns this clonotype: Its antigen is unidentified. This CDR3 fails to terminate in the conserved phenylalanine or tryptophan, so it likely reflects a read error.

This receptor was identified in a woman aged 18-35 years in good health. The sample was blood.

The CDR3 DNA reads as TGTGCCATCCTAGCCGGGACAGCTGCCTACGAGCAGTACTTA. It yields the protein CAILAGTAAYEQYL. The chain joins TRBV24-1 to TRBJ2-7; 7 nucleotides line up with TRBD1. The CDR3 length is 14 residues. J lost 2 bases, V lost 11 bases, and 11 bases had no gene match. Germline CDR1 and CDR2: KGHDR and SFDVKD.